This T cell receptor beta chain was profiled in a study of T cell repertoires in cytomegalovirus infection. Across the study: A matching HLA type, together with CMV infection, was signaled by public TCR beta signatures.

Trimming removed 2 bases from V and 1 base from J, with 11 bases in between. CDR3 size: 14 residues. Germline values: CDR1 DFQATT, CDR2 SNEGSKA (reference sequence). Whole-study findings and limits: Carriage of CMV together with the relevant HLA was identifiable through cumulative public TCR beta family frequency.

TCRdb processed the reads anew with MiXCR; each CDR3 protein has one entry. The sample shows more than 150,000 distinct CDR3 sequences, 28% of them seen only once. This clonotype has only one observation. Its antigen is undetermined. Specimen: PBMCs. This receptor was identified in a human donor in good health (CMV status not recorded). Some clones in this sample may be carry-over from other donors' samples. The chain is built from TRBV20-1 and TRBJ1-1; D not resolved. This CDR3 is CSARPRGENTEAFF. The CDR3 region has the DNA TGCAGTGCTAGACCCCGGGGTGAGAACACTGAAGCTTTCTTT.